One sample yielded the 21 T cell receptor beta chains listed below, sequenced in a study of response to subunit inactivated influenza vaccine. TCRdb reprocessed the RT-PCR reads with MiXCR, giving one entry per CDR3 protein. The table has hundreds of thousands of distinct CDR3 sequences, 10% to 15% seen once. Sequenced here: PBMCs from blood, sampled on the day of vaccination. The receptors come from a man in his fifties who received an inactivated influenza vaccine.

The gene calls are TRBV20-1 and TRBJ2-7; 10 bases are a match to TRBD1. The junction had 4 bases not matched to a gene; V was cut back by 1 base and J by 1 base. Germline assignment: CDR1 DFQATT and CDR2 SNEGSKA (reference sequence). The CDR3 length is 15 residues. The CDR3, as DNA: TGCAGTGCTAGAGGGCCGGGACAGGGGTCCTACGAGCAGTACTTC. Amino acid sequence: CSARGPGQGSYEQYF.

This sequence joins TRBV7-2 and TRBJ1-2; no clear D gene. Germline values: CDR1 SGHTA, CDR2 FQGNSA. V shed 4 bases and J shed 4 bases, with 13 bases lying between them. This CDR3 is built from 14 residues. CDR3 region: CASSSGYLIYGYTF. In nucleotides, the CDR3 is TGTGCCAGCAGCTCGGGATACCTCATCTATGGCTACACCTTC.

The chain employs TRBV6-6 and TRBJ2-7; no definite D call. Germline-derived CDR1 and CDR2 are MNHNY and SVGAGI (reference sequence). The CDR3 has 10 residues. Trimming took off 9 bases at V and 2 bases at J, with 5 bases between the two ends. In DNA form, the CDR3 reads TGTGCCAGTGCAGCCTACGAGCAGTACTTC. Encoded protein: CASAAYEQYF.

This clonotype came up a few times. The chain is built from TRBV30 and TRBJ2-1, with TRBD1 matching 7 bases. The CDR3 consists of 14 residues. The trim removed 8 bases at V and 3 bases at J, leaving 10 bases unmatched. Per germline, CDR1 GTSNPN and CDR2 SVGIG (reference sequence). DNA of the CDR3: TGTGCCAGAGGAGCAGGGGGATACTACAATGAGCAGTTCTTC. It translates to CARGAGGYYNEQFF.

The chain combines TRBV29-1 with TRBJ2-3; no clear D gene. The V gene's germline CDR1 is SQVTM and CDR2 ANQGSEA. This CDR3 contains 13 residues. Trimming removed 5 bases from V and 1 base from J, with 10 bases in between. The CDR3 loop is CSVSPVRTDTQYF. The CDR3 coding sequence is TGCAGCGTTAGTCCGGTCCGCACAGATACGCAGTATTTT.

There are many counts of this clonotype. V is TRBV3-1 and J is TRBJ1-2; D is ambiguous. Deletions cut 4 bases from V and 3 bases from J, with 6 bases between. This CDR3 is built from 12 residues. CDR1 and CDR2 (germline): LGHDT, YNNKEL (reference sequence). CDR3: CASSLSDYGYTF. The CDR3 DNA reads TGTGCCAGCAGCCTCTCTGACTATGGCTACACCTTC.

Only a few counts were recorded for this clonotype. The gene calls are TRBV28 and TRBJ1-5, with 9 bases fitting TRBD1. The CDR3 length is 15 residues. V dropped 5 bases and J dropped 6; count of bases not matched to a gene: 8. CDR1 and CDR2 from the germline V gene are MDHEN and SYDVKM. The CDR3 protein is CASSGTGNPGQPQHF. The CDR3 DNA reads as TGTGCCAGCAGTGGGACAGGGAACCCCGGTCAGCCCCAGCATTTT.

This clonotype was recorded many times. This chain connects TRBV28 to TRBJ1-5; D unresolved. Germline assignment: CDR1 MDHEN and CDR2 SYDVKM. This CDR3 is 16 amino acids long. Deletions cut 5 bases from V and 0 bases from J, with 14 bases between. The CDR3 protein is CASSPSGRDSNQPQHF. CDR3 sequence (DNA): TGTGCCAGCAGTCCAAGTGGCAGAGATAGCAATCAGCCCCAGCATTTT.

The V gene is TRBV4-1, the J gene TRBJ2-7; TRBD1 might be the D (5 bases). Germline-derived CDR1 and CDR2 are MGHRA and YSYEKL. The germline V and J ends were trimmed by 0 bases and 2 bases, with 20 bases remaining between them. The CDR3 is 18 amino acids. The CDR3 spells CASSQDCPDKAFPYEQYF. The CDR3 DNA reads TGCGCCAGCAGCCAAGACTGCCCGGACAAAGCTTTCCCCTACGAGCAGTACTTC.

This rearrangement joins TRBV7-2 to TRBJ2-3, with D possibly TRBD2 on 6 matching bases. The CDR3 loop spans 17 amino acids. The V gene lost 6 bases and the J gene lost 4 bases, with 23 bases spanning the gap. CDR1 SGHTA and CDR2 FQGNSA come from the germline V gene. CDR3 coding DNA: TGTGCCAGCAGTCGGCGGGGCCCACCGTTTCGGGCAGATACGCAGTATTTT. Amino acid sequence: CASSRRGPPFRADTQYF.

This clonotype was seen more than once but under ten times. V gene TRBV7-9 combines with J gene TRBJ2-4; maybe TRBD1 (6 bases). The germline CDR1 and CDR2 sequences are SEHNR and FQNEAQ (reference sequence). CDR3 size: 16 residues. V was pared by 0 bases and J by 7 bases, with 16 bases between. The DNA for the CDR3 is TGTGCCAGCAGCTTAGCGGGTTCCAGGGGTTGGAACATTCAGTACTTC. Amino acids: CASSLAGSRGWNIQYF.

The chain combines TRBV18 with TRBJ1-1; no reliable D call. Germline V gene data show CDR1 as KGHSH and CDR2 as LQKENI. This CDR3 is 14 amino acids long. The ends were cut back, 3 bases at V and 1 base at J, with 9 bases in the middle. CDR3: CASSPLKGNTEAFF. The DNA for the CDR3 is TGTGCCAGCTCACCGCTGAAGGGGAACACTGAAGCTTTCTTT.

V usage is TRBV4-2 and J usage is TRBJ2-7, with D possibly TRBD1 on 6 matching bases. V was cut by 1 base and J by 2 bases, with 12 bases left in between. Per germline, CDR1 LGHNA and CDR2 YNFKEQ. This CDR3 contains 15 residues. The CDR3 here is CASSQGTGTTYEQYF. The DNA of the CDR3 is TGTGCCAGCAGCCAAGGAACAGGGACCACCTACGAGCAGTACTTC.

This chain uses TRBV5-1 with TRBJ2-5; tentative D call: TRBD2 (7 bases). Between the trimmed V and J ends, which lost 5 bases and 2 bases, there was a span of 19 bases. Germline assignment: CDR1 SGHRS and CDR2 YFSETQ. CDR3 size: 16 residues. The CDR3 sequence: CASSPVSGGQQETQYF. In DNA form, the CDR3 reads TGCGCCAGCAGTCCCGTTTCCGGGGGGCAACAAGAGACCCAGTACTTC.

V and J are TRBV24-1 and TRBJ2-1; 8 positions match TRBD1. Losses at the gene ends were 4 bases for V and 5 bases for J; bases not matched to a gene: 9. This CDR3 spans 16 amino acids. Looked up from germline, CDR1 is KGHDR and CDR2 is SFDVKD. The DNA for the CDR3 is TGTGCCACCAGTGAACGGGAACCGGGACAGGACAATGAGCAGTTCTTC. This encodes CATSEREPGQDNEQFF.

This clonotype was recorded only once. The chain carries TRBV5-1 and TRBJ2-2; perhaps TRBD2 as D (6 bases). This CDR3 comprises 17 residues. Per the germline V gene, CDR1 is SGHRS and CDR2 is YFSETQ. The germline V and J ends were trimmed by 3 bases and 2 bases, with 17 bases remaining between them. CDR3: CASSSAVADLNTGELFF. The CDR3 coding sequence is TGCGCCAGCAGCTCCGCGGTAGCGGATTTAAACACCGGGGAGCTGTTTTTT.

The V call is TRBV7-3, the J call TRBJ2-3; tentative D call: TRBD2 (6 bases). Germline assignment: CDR1 SGHTA and CDR2 FQGTGA. The CDR3 totals 14 residues. V lost 4 bases and J lost 2, with 10 bases in between. The CDR3 reads CASSSGGNTDTQYF. Here the CDR3 DNA reads TGTGCCAGCAGCTCCGGAGGGAACACAGATACGCAGTATTTT. Full variable domain (missing parts from reference TRBV7-3 and TRBJ2-3): GAGVSQTPSNKVTEKGKYVELRCDPISGHTALYWYRQSLGQGPEFLIYFQGTGAADDSGLPNDRFFAVRPEGSVSTLKIQRTERGDSAVYLCASSSGGNTDTQYFGPGTRLTVL.

CDR3 sequence: CASSGLDSYEQYF. Written as DNA, the CDR3 is TGTGCCAGCAGCGGACTTGATTCCTACGAGCAGTACTTC. The genes are TRBV7-9 and TRBJ2-7; possibly TRBD2 for D (5 bases). V gave up 5 bases and J gave up 1 base, with 9 bases separating them. The CDR3 length is 13 residues. Looked up from germline, CDR1 is SEHNR and CDR2 is FQNEAQ (reference sequence).

The sample holds a few counts of this clonotype. This sequence joins TRBV2 and TRBJ2-3; 16 bases agree with TRBD2. The CDR3 is 16 residues long. Trimming removed 6 bases from V and 6 bases from J; junction bases left unmatched: 6. Germline CDR1 and CDR2: SNHLY and FYNNEI. CDR3 in DNA: TGTGCCAGCAGAGAGACGGGACTAGCGGGAGGGGATACGCAGTATTTT. It specifies CASRETGLAGGDTQYF.

The chain recombines TRBV5-6 with TRBJ2-3, with TRBD1 matching 10 bases. CDR1 SGHDT and CDR2 YYEEEE come from the germline V gene. The V segment lost 0 bases and the J segment 2 bases; nucleotides outside the gene matches: 15. The CDR3 extends over 20 amino acids. This CDR3 is CASSLAPISWTGGDTDTQYF. Here the CDR3 DNA reads TGTGCCAGCAGCTTGGCCCCGATATCTTGGACAGGGGGGGACACAGATACGCAGTATTTT.

This clonotype was detected a few times. The chain links TRBV6-2 or TRBV6-3 to TRBJ2-2; 11 bases map to TRBD2. The V gene's germline CDR1 is MNHEY and CDR2 SVGEGT. CDR3 length: 17 amino acids. V lost 6 bases to trimming and J lost 1 base; unmatched junction nucleotides: 7. CDR3 DNA sequence: TGTGCCAGCAGCTCCGGGACTAGCGGATTGAACACCGGGGAGCTGTTTTTT. Encoded protein: CASSSGTSGLNTGELFF.